The 5 T cell receptor beta chains below come from one sample, sequenced in a study of T cell responses to AZD1222 COVID-19 vaccine. Only in-frame clones appear in the TCRdb table, and some are missing; sequencing was by immunoSEQ multiplex PCR. Of about 200,000 clones listed, 92% are singletons. The material sequenced was peripheral blood, taken on day 0 of AZD1222 vaccination. Source of these receptors: an adult in good health.

The chain joins TRBV14 to TRBJ2-5; D not resolved. The CDR3 totals 16 residues. From germline, CDR1 is SGHDN and CDR2 FVKESK. V lost 1 base to trimming and J lost 7 bases, with 19 bases between them. The CDR3 DNA reads as TGTGCCAGCAGCCAAGGGATCGGCCTTTCCACTGGGACCCAGTACTTC. Translated: CASSQGIGLSTGTQYF.

The chain joins TRBV28 to TRBJ2-7, with 8 positions matching TRBD1. The J segment lost 6 bases and the V segment lost 5 bases, leaving 6 bases of the junction unmatched. The germline CDR1 and CDR2 sequences are MDHEN and SYDVKM. The CDR3 has 13 residues. The chain's CDR3 is CASSTLQGGEQYF. The CDR3 DNA sequence: TGTGCCAGCAGTACCCTACAGGGGGGCGAGCAGTACTTC.

V usage is TRBV19 and J usage is TRBJ1-3; D gene ambiguous. The CDR3 has 14 amino acids. CDR1 and CDR2 from the germline V gene are LNHDA and SQIVND (reference sequence). The V end lost 1 base, the J end lost 0 bases, and 4 bases lay between the germline ends. This chain's CDR3 is CASSIGHSGNTIYF. CDR3 in DNA: TGTGCCAGTAGTATAGGGCACTCTGGAAACACCATATATTTT.

This sequence joins TRBV5-1 and TRBJ1-1; D gene ambiguous. CDR1 is SGHRS and CDR2 is YFSETQ in the germline V gene. CDR3 length: 12 amino acids. Trimming shortened V by 0 bases and J by 6 bases, and 6 bases separated the two germline ends. This CDR3 is CASSLVGPEAFF. CDR3 bases: TGCGCCAGCAGCTTGGTGGGTCCTGAAGCTTTCTTT.

The genes are TRBV6-5 and TRBJ1-4, with D maybe TRBD1 (5 bases). Trimming left V 0 bases short and J 7 bases short, with 12 bases between. The CDR3 sequence is 15 residues long. Germline V gene lookup returns CDR1 MNHEY and CDR2 SVGAGI. This CDR3 is CASSYSGGSGEKLFF. CDR3 in DNA: TGTGCCAGCAGTTACTCGGGGGGTTCGGGTGAAAAACTGTTTTTT.